This T cell receptor (beta chain) was sequenced for a study of CD8 T cell repertoires and HIV-1 epitope variants. Overall study context: T cells were stimulated with Twenty-five Gag and Nef peptides separately.

The V end was cut by 5 bases, the J end by 14 bases, with 12 bases between. This CDR3 region has 10 residues. Germline CDR1 and CDR2: MRHNA and SNTAGT. Produced via immunoSEQ multiplex PCR; TCRdb's table is partial and in-frame only. The table has roughly 4,900 clones, about 66% seen once. As concerns this clone: Its antigen remains unknown.

This TCR was sampled from a male donor with HIV. This chain connects TRBV6-4 to TRBJ1-2; D not certain. Sequencing input: cultured CD8+ T cells derived from PBMCs. DNA for the CDR3: TGTGCCAGCAGTTCGCGGTTGACAACCTTC. Translating gives CASSSRLTTF.